The entry that follows covers one TCR beta chain sequence. CDR3 length: 14 amino acids. V lost 3 bases to trimming and J lost 6 bases, with 15 bases between them. Germline V lookup: CDR1 SGHTA, CDR2 FQGTGA. Authors' processing steps: Reference gene primer amplification gave estimated nucleated cell counts. The table came from immunoSEQ multiplex PCR; TCRdb's copy has only in-frame clones and leaves some out. V and J calls and clone size come straight from that table; D and trimming were deduced from the DNA. This table has approximately 84,000 clones, over 80% appearing once. This sample was taken from a study of blood T cell repertoires in COVID-19. Study summary: Specimens from acute and convalescent COVID-19 originated in the United States, Italy and Spain. Sample material is recorded as cDNA or gDNA derived from T cells, B-cell-depleted T cells, or PBMCs.

Specimen: peripheral blood. This chain connects TRBV7-3 to TRBJ2-7; D is uncertain. This receptor was taken from a human donor in a cohort sampled during active COVID-19. CDR3 region: CASSLFRQAGEQYF. CDR3 DNA: TGTGCCAGCAGCTTGTTCCGGCAGGCTGGCGAGCAGTACTTC.